What follows is one TCR beta chain and its context. What it binds is unknown. Germline CDR1 reads SGHRS; CDR2 reads YFSETQ. This CDR3 is 15 amino acids long. Trimming removed 0 bases at V and 4 bases at J, with 11 bases between. The source of the sample is a study of T-cell memory formation after mild COVID-19. Study observations and caveats: Nothing showed for sure that second-wave clones peaking on day 37 were SARS-CoV-2 specific. Day 15 to 85 contractors were CD4/CD8 balanced; later expanders leaned CD4+.

TCRdb independently ran MiXCR on the 5' RACE reads; one entry per CDR3 protein. The sample has about 430,000 distinct CDR3 sequences; about 20% are singletons. The receptor comes from a man in his late teens or twenties who had mild COVID-19 (a few samples of this study predate the infection). Cell type and time point are not known. The V gene is TRBV5-1, the J gene TRBJ2-1; D ambiguous. Sequencing used PBMCs or a T cell subset sorted from them (not recorded which). CDR3 residues: CASSLVSQNYNEQFF. CDR3 DNA: TGCGCCAGCAGCTTGGTGTCCCAGAATTACAATGAGCAGTTCTTC.